These 22 T cell receptor beta chains were all obtained from the same sample, sequenced in a study of shared clonotypes between healthy human individuals. The assay was immunoSEQ multiplex PCR, and TCRdb's table has in-frame clones only and misses some. Among about 710,000 clones listed, around 77% were seen once. Sequencing input: memory CD4+ T cells sorted from blood. Described subset: CD45RA-negative fraction. Every receptor here comes from a woman in her thirties in good health.

J is TRBJ1-5 and V is TRBV2, with TRBD1 matching 9 bases. The CDR3 has 14 residues. Germline CDR1 SNHLY, CDR2 FYNNEI. The V segment lost 4 bases and the J segment 7 bases; nucleotides outside the gene matches: 5. The CDR3 here is CASSALTGGQPQHF. In DNA, the CDR3 is TGTGCCAGCAGTGCCCTGACAGGGGGGCAGCCCCAGCATTTT.

This clone was observed a few times. V and J are TRBV6-5 and TRBJ2-1; 7 bases are shared with TRBD2. The CDR3 is made up of 15 amino acids. The V segment lost 6 bases and the J segment 1 base; nucleotides outside the gene matches: 6. In germline, CDR1 is MNHEY, CDR2 SVGAGI. CDR3 DNA sequence: TGTGCCAGCAGGGGGTGGCGGGAGTCCTACAATGAGCAGTTCTTC. Translated: CASRGWRESYNEQFF.

The chain's CDR3 is CASSDIGGNQPQHF. The CDR3 DNA reads as TGCGCCAGCAGTGATATAGGTGGAAATCAGCCCCAGCATTTT. The V gene is TRBV10-2, the J gene TRBJ1-5; no firm D call. The CDR3 is made up of 14 amino acids. CDR1 and CDR2 (germline): WSHSY, SAAADI. V was cut by 3 bases and J by 4 bases, with 10 bases left in between.

This clone appeared a few times. This rearrangement joins TRBV11-3 to TRBJ2-1; TRBD2 matches 9 bases. Germline values: CDR1 SGHNT, CDR2 YENEEA. The V segment lost 5 bases and the J segment 9 bases; nucleotides outside the gene matches: 8. CDR3 size: 14 residues. DNA of the CDR3: TGTGCCAGCAGCCCGGGACTAGCTCACGGTGAGCAGTTCTTC. Translated, it gives CASSPGLAHGEQFF.

The chain recombines TRBV9 with TRBJ2-1; D not certain. V was clipped by 0 bases and J by 8 bases, with 12 bases between them. This CDR3 has 14 amino acids. Germline lookup yields CDR1 SGDLS and CDR2 YYNGEE. CDR3 sequence (DNA): TGTGCCAGCAGCGTAGTCCCCGAAACCTATGAGCAGTTCTTC. It codes for CASSVVPETYEQFF. The full variable domain, completed using reference TRBV9 and TRBJ2-1, is DSGVTQTPKHLITATGQRVTLRCSPRSGDLSVYWYQQSLDQGLQFLIQYYNGEERAKGNILERFSAQQFPDLHSELNLSSLELGDSALYFCASSVVPETYEQFFGPGTRLTVL.

This CDR3 reads CASSSRLAGDKNIQYF. In nucleotides, the CDR3 is TGTGCCAGCAGCTCCAGACTAGCGGGAGACAAAAACATTCAGTACTTC. The V gene is TRBV5-5, the J gene TRBJ2-4; 12 bases map to TRBD2. This CDR3 has 16 residues. V lost 3 bases to trimming and J lost 3 bases; unmatched junction nucleotides: 4. The V gene's germline CDR1 is SGHKS and CDR2 YYEKEE (reference sequence). The variable domain in full, with the rest retrieved from reference TRBV5-5 and TRBJ2-4, is DAGVTQSPTHLIKTRGQQVTLRCSPISGHKSVSWYQQVLGQGPQFIFQYYEKEERGRGNFPDRFSARQFPNYSSELNVNALLLGDSALYLCASSSRLAGDKNIQYFGAGTRLSVL.

This rearrangement joins TRBV7-2 to TRBJ1-2; D is ambiguous. CDR3 length: 13 residues. Looked up from germline, CDR1 is SGHTA and CDR2 is FQGNSA. V was cut by 1 base and J by 4 bases, with 7 bases left in between. CDR3: CASSLDRFYGYTF. The CDR3 DNA reads TGTGCCAGCAGCTTAGACAGATTCTATGGCTACACCTTC. Drawing the rest from reference TRBV7-2 and TRBJ1-2, the complete variable domain is GAGVSQSPSNKVTEKGKDVELRCDPISGHTALYWYRQSLGQGLEFLIYFQGNSAPDKSGLPSDRFSAERTGGSVSTLTIQRTQQEDSAVYLCASSLDRFYGYTFGSGTRLTVV.

This chain uses TRBV9 with TRBJ2-5; possible D gene TRBD1, 5 bases. Germline CDR1 reads SGDLS; CDR2 reads YYNGEE. The CDR3 sequence is 15 residues long. V was cut by 4 bases and J by 5 bases, with 18 bases left in between. The CDR3, as DNA: TGTGCCAGCAGCCCCCTCCAAGGGGTGGTTGAGACCCAGTACTTC. This gives the protein CASSPLQGVVETQYF.

This CDR3 reads CASSYTQGQRALSYEQYF. In DNA, the CDR3 is TGTGCCAGCAGTTACACCCAGGGACAGCGGGCCCTTTCCTACGAGCAGTACTTC. The chain couples TRBV6-9 to TRBJ2-7; possibly TRBD1 for D (7 bases). This CDR3 region has 18 residues. Trimming removed 3 bases at V and 1 base at J, with 22 bases between. The germline V gene encodes CDR1 MNHGY and CDR2 SVAAGI.

CDR3 sequence reads: CAISERVAVLTDTQYF. CDR3 coding DNA: TGTGCCATCAGTGAGAGGGTAGCGGTCCTCACAGATACGCAGTATTTT. The V gene is TRBV10-3, the J gene TRBJ2-3, with D possibly matching TRBD2 (6 bases). This CDR3 has 16 amino acids. The germline V gene has CDR1 ENHRY and CDR2 SYGVKD. Trimming pared 2 bases from V and 2 bases from J, leaving 14 bases between.

The chain carries TRBV18 and TRBJ2-3; D gene ambiguous. CDR3 length: 19 amino acids. Germline V gives CDR1 KGHSH, CDR2 LQKENI. The V and J ends lost 5 bases and 1 base respectively, with 25 bases between them. This CDR3 is CASSSQSASVRYGTDTQYF. The CDR3 DNA reads as TGTGCCAGCTCATCACAATCGGCTTCGGTTAGATACGGCACAGATACGCAGTATTTT.

V gene TRBV10-2 combines with J gene TRBJ2-7; perhaps TRBD2 as D (5 bases). Germline CDR1 reads WSHSY; CDR2 reads SAAADI. The CDR3 is 14 residues long. V lost 7 bases, J lost 6 bases, and 19 bases lay in between. Written as DNA, the CDR3 is TGCGCCAGCACGACTACAGTCCGGTCCCTCGAGCAGTACTTC. This translates into CASTTTVRSLEQYF.

J is TRBJ2-7 and V is TRBV6-5; 10 bases are shared with TRBD1. CDR1 is MNHEY and CDR2 is SVGAGI in the germline V gene. The V segment lost 0 bases and the J segment 5 bases; nucleotides outside the gene matches: 7. The CDR3 is 16 amino acids. This chain's CDR3 is CASSYSATGGFHEQYF. CDR3 nucleotides: TGTGCCAGCAGTTACTCGGCGACAGGGGGCTTCCACGAGCAGTACTTC.

V gene TRBV7-7 combines with J gene TRBJ2-1; the D is unclear. Trimming took 5 bases from V and 12 from J, leaving 11 bases between them. CDR1 and CDR2 (germline): SSHAT, FNYEAQ (reference sequence). The CDR3 extends over 11 amino acids. Here the CDR3 reads CASSPPVGQFF. CDR3 nucleotide sequence: TGTGCCAGCAGCCCGCCCGTTGGGCAGTTCTTC.

Many counts were recorded for this clone. The rearrangement links TRBV29-1 to TRBJ1-2, with D maybe TRBD1 (5 bases). Germline-derived CDR1 and CDR2 are SQVTM and ANQGSEA. The CDR3 spans 12 residues. Trimming left V 3 bases short and J 7 bases short, with 12 bases between. CDR3 protein: CSVEGQGGGYTF. CDR3 in DNA: TGCAGCGTTGAGGGGCAGGGTGGTGGCTACACCTTC.

J is TRBJ1-2 and V is TRBV18; D unclear. This CDR3 contains 13 residues. Germline assignment: CDR1 KGHSH and CDR2 LQKENI. V gave up 5 bases and J gave up 3 bases, with 10 bases separating them. The CDR3 DNA reads TGTGCCAGCTCAGTTGACGGCGACTATGGCTACACCTTC. This codes for CASSVDGDYGYTF.

This chain connects TRBV6-6 to TRBJ1-5, with D tentatively TRBD1 (5 bases). Germline V gene sequence: CDR1 MNHNY, CDR2 SVGAGI (reference sequence). V lost 5 bases and J 0 bases, leaving 14 bases between the germline ends. The CDR3 covers 16 residues. The CDR3 region is CASSPRQPYSNQPQHF. CDR3 sequence (DNA): TGTGCCAGCAGTCCGCGACAGCCCTATAGCAATCAGCCCCAGCATTTT.

This chain links TRBV18 with TRBJ2-7; 7 bases are shared with TRBD2. With V trimmed by 8 bases and J by 5 bases, 3 bases remained unmatched. The CDR3 spans 11 residues. Germline loops: CDR1 KGHSH, CDR2 LQKENI. In DNA form, the CDR3 reads TGTGCCAGCGTAGCGGGCCACGAGCAGTACTTC. This encodes CASVAGHEQYF. Supplemented by reference TRBV18 and TRBJ2-7, the full variable domain reads NAGVMQNPRHLVRRRGQEARLRCSPMKGHSHVYWYRQLPEEGLKFMVYLQKENIIDESGMPKERFSAEFPKEGPSILRIQQVVRGDSAAYFCASVAGHEQYFGPGTRLTVT.

The chain carries TRBV5-1 and TRBJ2-7; D may match TRBD1 or TRBD2 (6 bases each). The CDR3 loop spans 14 amino acids. The V gene lost 3 bases and the J gene lost 3 bases, with 13 bases spanning the gap. Germline V CDR1 and CDR2: SGHRS, YFSETQ. The CDR3 loop reads CASSSRGLDYEQYF. CDR3 DNA: TGCGCCAGCAGCTCTCGGGGGCTAGACTACGAGCAGTACTTC. Complete variable domain (other parts from reference TRBV5-1 and TRBJ2-7): KAGVTQTPRYLIKTRGQQVTLSCSPISGHRSVSWYQQTPGQGLQFLFEYFSETQRNKGNFPGRFSGRQFSNSRSEMNVSTLELGDSALYLCASSSRGLDYEQYFGPGTRLTVT.

CDR3 residues: CAWAAGQTNEKLFF. The DNA for the CDR3 is TGTGCCTGGGCCGCGGGACAAACTAATGAAAAACTGTTTTTT. The chain combines TRBV30 with TRBJ1-4; the D gene is possibly TRBD1 (6 bases). Trimming shortened V by 5 bases and J by 1 base, and 11 bases separated the two germline ends. The CDR3 totals 14 residues. Germline lookup yields CDR1 GTSNPN and CDR2 SVGIG (reference sequence).

Only a few counts were recorded for this clone. The chain links TRBV6-6 to TRBJ1-5; D remains ambiguous. V shed 2 bases and J shed 3 bases, with 11 bases lying between them. Germline lookup yields CDR1 MNHNY and CDR2 SVGAGI (reference sequence). This CDR3 is built from 15 residues. The CDR3 DNA reads TGTGCCAGCAGTTACGGGCAGGACTACAATCAGCCCCAGCATTTT. It yields the protein CASSYGQDYNQPQHF.

On this clone: Other nucleotide sequences from this sample produce the same CDR3. The gene calls are TRBV28 and TRBJ2-3, with a tentative D call TRBD2 (5 bases). Germline V CDR1 and CDR2: MDHEN, SYDVKM. V lost 3 bases and J 2 bases, leaving 9 bases between the germline ends. The CDR3 consists of 14 residues. In DNA, the CDR3 is TGTGCCAGCAGTTTCGGCGGGCCCACAGATACGCAGTATTTT. It encodes CASSFGGPTDTQYF.